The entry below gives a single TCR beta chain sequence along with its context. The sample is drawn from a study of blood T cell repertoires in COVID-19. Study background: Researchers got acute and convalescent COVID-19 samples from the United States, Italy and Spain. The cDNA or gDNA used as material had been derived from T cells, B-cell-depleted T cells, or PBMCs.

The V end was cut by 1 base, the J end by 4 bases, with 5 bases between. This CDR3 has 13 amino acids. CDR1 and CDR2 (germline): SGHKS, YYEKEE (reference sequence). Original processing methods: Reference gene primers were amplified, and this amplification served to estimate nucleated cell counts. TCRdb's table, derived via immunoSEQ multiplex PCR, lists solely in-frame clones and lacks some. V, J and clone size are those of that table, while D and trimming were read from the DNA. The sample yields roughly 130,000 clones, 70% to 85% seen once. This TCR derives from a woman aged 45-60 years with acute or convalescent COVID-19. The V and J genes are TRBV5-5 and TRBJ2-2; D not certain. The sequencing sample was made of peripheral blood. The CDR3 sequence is CASSLISTGELFF. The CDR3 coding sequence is TGTGCCAGCAGCTTGATCTCCACCGGGGAGCTGTTTTTT.